This T cell receptor beta chain is from a study of T cells in Graves' hyperthyroidism and ophthalmopathy. Findings and caveats of the study: Classification by a 13 V-J model distinguished ophthalmopathy from stable hyperthyroidism.

This clonotype has a count of ten or more. Its target is not known. V was clipped by 0 bases and J by 3 bases, with 13 bases between them. The germline V gene has CDR1 SGHRS and CDR2 YFSETQ. The CDR3 runs to 15 residues. RNA transcripts yielded amplified TCR beta CDR3 regions. Initially, a first-round RT-PCR of the TCR CDR3 employed the HTBI primer set. TCRdb itself ran the multiplex PCR reads through MiXCR, one entry per CDR3 protein. This table holds about 420,000 distinct CDR3 sequences, roughly an eighth found once. This receptor was obtained from a woman aged 18-29 years with Graves' hyperthyroidism. The chain combines TRBV5-1 with TRBJ2-7; a possible D gene is TRBD2 (5 bases). Sequenced material: blood. The CDR3 nucleotides read TGCGCCAGCAGCTTGGGGATTAGCGACAACTACGAGCAGTACTTC. Translating gives CASSLGISDNYEQYF.